This record looks at one T cell receptor beta chain sequence and its context. This sample is part of a study of neurological immune-mediated disorders. Germline lookup yields CDR1 MNHEY and CDR2 SVGAGI. CDR3 length: 14 residues. V shed 0 bases and J shed 2 bases, with 8 bases lying between them. One entry per CDR3 protein results from TCRdb running MiXCR on the 5' RACE reads. The sample consists of tens of thousands of distinct CDR3 sequences, just under 4% of them appearing once. Sequenced sample: CD4+ T cells from blood. The sequence was obtained from a woman in her thirties or forties with multiple sclerosis. This chain links TRBV6-5 with TRBJ2-7, with D uncertain. CDR3 in DNA: TGTGCCAGCAGTTACTCTGGGGTACCCTACGAGCAGTACTTC. Protein product: CASSYSGVPYEQYF.